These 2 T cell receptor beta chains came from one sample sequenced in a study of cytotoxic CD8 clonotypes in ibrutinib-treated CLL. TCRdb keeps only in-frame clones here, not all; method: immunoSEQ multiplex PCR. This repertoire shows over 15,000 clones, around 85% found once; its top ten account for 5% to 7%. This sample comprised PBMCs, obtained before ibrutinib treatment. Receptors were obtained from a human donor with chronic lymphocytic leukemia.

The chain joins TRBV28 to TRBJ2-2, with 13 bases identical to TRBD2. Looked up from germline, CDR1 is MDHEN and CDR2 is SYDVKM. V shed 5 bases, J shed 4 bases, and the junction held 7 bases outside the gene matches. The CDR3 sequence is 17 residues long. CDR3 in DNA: TGTGCCAGCAGTCCAATACTAGCGGGGGGGAGCACCGGGGAGCTGTTTTTT. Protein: CASSPILAGGSTGELFF.

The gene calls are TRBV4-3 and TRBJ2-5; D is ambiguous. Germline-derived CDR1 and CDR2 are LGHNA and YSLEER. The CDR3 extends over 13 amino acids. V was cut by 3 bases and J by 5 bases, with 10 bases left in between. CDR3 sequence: CASSQVAGETQYF. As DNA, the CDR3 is TGCGCCAGCAGCCAGGTAGCTGGGGAGACCCAGTACTTC.